A selection of T cell receptor beta chains follows, all from one sample in a study of spatial heterogeneity in lung cancer. A single record per CDR3 protein comes from TCRdb applying MiXCR to the 5' RACE reads. The data hold approximately 15,000 distinct CDR3 sequences, with roughly 5.7% observed a single time. The sequencing used lung tumor tissue, collected at surgery. These receptors originate from a male donor with early-stage non-small cell lung cancer. The conserved cysteine and the conserved F or W are not part of the CDR3 here. The order of the fields is V gene, CDR3 protein.

>TRBV11-2
ASSLEAWPAPNNPLH
>TRBV15
ATSRDYADTQY
>TRBV20-1
SVRGLAWNEQF
>TRBV24-1
ATSDLEFRGPNEQF
>TRBV10-3
AISDGFGQASTDTQY
>TRBV7-8
ASSLLFRTGGYGYT
>TRBV4-1
ASSFWTGSQPQH
>TRBV7-2
ASSRQGNTEAF
>TRBV18
ASSTTSGSSTDTQY
>TRBV7-2
ASSLNVNQPQH
>TRBV4-1
ASSRTGDTQY
>TRBV10-3
AISATGANQPQH
>TRBV7-2
ASSWDRGNSPLH
>TRBV15
ATSRDRGSGVVGELF
>TRBV11-1
ASSTDRGIEAF
>TRBV7-9
ASSSTQGVSSPLH
>TRBV19
ASSIVADSNQPQH
>TRBV7-6
ASSFSSGRVKTQY
>TRBV10-3
AISEMGLAGGGDTQY
>TRBV7-9
ASSYGSDQPQH
>TRBV30
AWSTGGEQY
>TRBV4-1
ASSQGQHQETQY
>TRBV6-6
ASSYLSASGLARTGELF
>TRBV3-1
ASSRTTGANQPQH
>TRBV4-3
ASSQDVGPDTQY
>TRBV3-2
ASSRATVISYEQY
>TRBV30
ACRDRGRYEQF
>TRBV4-2
ASSQGGTGEMQETQY
>TRBV20-1
SADLPGLAALFSTDTQY
>TRBV20-1
SVLGLAGNYEQY
>TRBV29-1
SAPQGSSYNEQF
>TRBV6-2/TRBV6-3
ASSLGGSVLEQF
>TRBV24-1
ATGGGNQPQH
>TRBV30
AWSTRGETQY
>TRBV11-2
ASSLEPGEAF
>TRBV20-1
SARRVGDRTDTQY
>TRBV29-1
SVPGASSYEQY
>TRBV27
ASRTGQHTDTQY
>TRBV28
ASAQGANQF
>TRBV11-2
ASSSQDSNYGYT
>TRBV4-3
ASSQEVLVRGTDTQY
>TRBV10-3
AISDRGFEDTQY
>TRBV12-5
ASGSGGTDTQY
>TRBV7-9
ASSQSQRGEAF
>TRBV12-3/TRBV12-4
ASSLPRGRSGANVLT
>TRBV12-3/TRBV12-4
ASSSQGLRVPLH
>TRBV20-1
SALRSSYEQY
>TRBV7-2
ASSLALMGHEQF